This passage covers 7 T cell receptor beta chains from one sample sequenced in a study of post-analysis software for immune sequencing data. The study, taken as a whole, reports: TRBV5-6, TRBV5-1 and TRBV20-1 belonged to a set of roughly 5 TRBV segments that were more frequent in patients than controls.

These receptors lack a known antigen. Researchers reported that TCR beta cDNA libraries carried unique molecular identifiers. TCRdb independently ran MiXCR on the PCR reads; one entry per CDR3 protein. Found here are hundreds of thousands of distinct CDR3 sequences, approximately 42% of them singletons; the top ten hold approximately 7.1%. The sequenced material came from blood. The receptors come from a girl under 10 years old with multiple sclerosis.

This clonotype was counted only a few times. The chain joins TRBV5-1 to TRBJ2-7, with 9 bases lining up with TRBD2. The tail of the sequence fits TRBJ2-5 better, so the J call may be wrong. Germline V gene lookup returns CDR1 SGHRS and CDR2 YFSETQ. This CDR3 is 15 amino acids long. The CDR3 reads CASSLVPSGVQTQYF. CDR3 bases: TGCGCCAGCAGCTTGGTGCCTAGCGGGGTGCAGACCCAGTACTTC.

CDR3 DNA: TGTGCCACGTCGATGAAACCTAACTATGGCTACACCTTC. As protein: CATSMKPNYGYTF. The genes are TRBV28 and TRBJ1-2; no reliable D call. V was trimmed by 10 bases and J by 0 bases, leaving 12 bases between them. Germline assignment: CDR1 MDHEN and CDR2 SYDVKM. The CDR3 contains 13 residues.

V is TRBV28 and J is TRBJ2-4; D may be TRBD2 (5 bases). This CDR3 region has 14 residues. The V gene lost 7 bases and the J gene lost 1 base, with 11 bases spanning the gap. Germline loops: CDR1 MDHEN, CDR2 SYDVKM. The CDR3 DNA is TGTGCCAGCAACAGCCCGGGGGCCAAAAACATTCAGTACTTC. It translates to CASNSPGAKNIQYF.

The chain has TRBV27 and TRBJ2-5; D is uncertain. Trimming cost V 4 bases and J 1 base, with 7 bases left between them. The germline gives CDR1 MNHEY, CDR2 SMNVEV (reference sequence). The CDR3 is 13 amino acids. In DNA, the CDR3 is TGTGCCAGCAGTTCCCTAATCCAAGAGACCCAGTACTTC. It is translated as CASSSLIQETQYF.

This clonotype has more than one count but fewer than ten. This chain joins TRBV7-9 and TRBJ2-7, with a tentative D call TRBD1 (5 bases). The germline V and J ends were trimmed by 4 bases and 3 bases, with 16 bases remaining between them. CDR3 length: 15 amino acids. In germline, CDR1 is SEHNR, CDR2 FQNEAQ (reference sequence). CDR3 residues: CASSSHRLVGYEQYF. The CDR3 DNA sequence: TGTGCCAGCAGCTCCCACAGGCTGGTAGGCTACGAGCAGTACTTC. Full variable domain (outside the CDR3, taken from reference TRBV7-9 and TRBJ2-7): DTGVSQNPRHKITKRGQNVTFRCDPISEHNRLYWYRQTLGQGPEFLTYFQNEAQLEKSRLLSDRFSAERPKGSFSTLEIQRTEQGDSAMYLCASSSHRLVGYEQYFGPGTRLTVT.

There are many counts of this clonotype. The V gene is TRBV4-1, the J gene TRBJ2-1; 12 nucleotides match TRBD2. Looked up from germline, CDR1 is MGHRA and CDR2 is YSYEKL. V lost 3 bases to trimming and J lost 8 bases; unmatched junction nucleotides: 11. The CDR3 is 17 residues long. The CDR3 protein is CASSHRSGTSGFDEQFF. As DNA, the CDR3 is TGCGCCAGCAGCCATCGATCCGGGACTAGCGGGTTCGATGAGCAGTTCTTC.

This clonotype turned up a few times. The genes are TRBV11-2 and TRBJ2-3; tentative D call: TRBD2 (5 bases). Trimming removed 5 bases from V and 0 bases from J, with 15 bases in between. The CDR3 spans 16 residues. Looked up from germline, CDR1 is SGHAT and CDR2 is FQNNGV. CDR3 in DNA: TGTGCCAGCAGCCGTAAGGGAGTAGTGAGCACAGATACGCAGTATTTT. Its protein is CASSRKGVVSTDTQYF.